This T cell receptor (beta chain) stems from a study of control samples from healthy donors and cancer patients. Germline loops: CDR1 MNHEY, CDR2 SMNVEV (reference sequence). V lost 2 bases and J 1 base, leaving 5 bases between the germline ends. This CDR3 contains 13 residues. TCRdb's table, derived via immunoSEQ multiplex PCR, lists solely in-frame clones and lacks some. The table has more than 95,000 clones, 85% to 95% seen once. The clonotype was recovered from a man aged 18 to 35 in good health. Sequenced input: blood. The chain joins TRBV27 to TRBJ1-1; D perhaps matches TRBD1 (5 bases). In DNA form, the CDR3 reads TGTGCCAGCAGTTTAAGGGGGAACACTGAAGCTTTCTTT. Protein sequence: CASSLRGNTEAFF.